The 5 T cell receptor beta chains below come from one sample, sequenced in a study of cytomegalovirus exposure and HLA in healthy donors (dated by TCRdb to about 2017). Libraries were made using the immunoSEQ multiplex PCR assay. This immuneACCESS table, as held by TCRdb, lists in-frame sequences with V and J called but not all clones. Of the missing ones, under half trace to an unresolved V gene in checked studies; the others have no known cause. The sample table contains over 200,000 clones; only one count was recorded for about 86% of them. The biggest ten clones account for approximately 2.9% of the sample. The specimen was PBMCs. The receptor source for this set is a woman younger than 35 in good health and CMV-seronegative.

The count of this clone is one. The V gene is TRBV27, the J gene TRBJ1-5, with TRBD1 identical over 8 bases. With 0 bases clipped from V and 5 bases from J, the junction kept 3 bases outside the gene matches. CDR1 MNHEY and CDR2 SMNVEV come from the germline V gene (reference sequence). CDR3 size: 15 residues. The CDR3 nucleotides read TGTGCCAGCAGTTTATCTGGACAGGGACATCAGCCCCAGCATTTT. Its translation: CASSLSGQGHQPQHF.

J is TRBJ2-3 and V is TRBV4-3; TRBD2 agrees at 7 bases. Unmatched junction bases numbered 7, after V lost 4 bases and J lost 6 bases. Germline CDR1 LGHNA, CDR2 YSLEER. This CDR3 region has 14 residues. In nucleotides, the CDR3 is TGCGCCAGCAGCCCTGGACTAGGTTTTGATACGCAGTATTTT. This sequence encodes CASSPGLGFDTQYF.

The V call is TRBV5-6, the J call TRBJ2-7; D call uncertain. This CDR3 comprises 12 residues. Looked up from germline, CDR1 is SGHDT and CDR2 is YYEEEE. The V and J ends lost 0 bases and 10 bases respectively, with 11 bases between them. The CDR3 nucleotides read TGTGCCAGCAGCTTGGCCGGGTCGAAACAGTACTTC. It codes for CASSLAGSKQYF.

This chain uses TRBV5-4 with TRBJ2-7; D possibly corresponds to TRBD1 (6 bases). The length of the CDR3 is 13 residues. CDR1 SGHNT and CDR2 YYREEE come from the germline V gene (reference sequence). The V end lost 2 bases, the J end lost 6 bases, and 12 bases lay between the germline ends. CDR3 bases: TGTGCCAGCAGCTTTAGCCAGGGGCTCGAGCAGTACTTC. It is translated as CASSFSQGLEQYF. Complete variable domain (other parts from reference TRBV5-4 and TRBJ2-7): ETGVTQSPTHLIKTRGQQVTLRCSSQSGHNTVSWYQQALGQGPQFIFQYYREEENGRGNFPPRFSGLQFPNYSSELNVNALELDDSALYLCASSFSQGLEQYFGPGTRLTVT.

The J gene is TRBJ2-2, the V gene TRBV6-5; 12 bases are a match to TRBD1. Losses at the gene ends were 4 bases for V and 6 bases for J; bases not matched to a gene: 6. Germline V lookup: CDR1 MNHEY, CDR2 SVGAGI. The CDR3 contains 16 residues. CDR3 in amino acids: CASSFGTGGAPGELFF. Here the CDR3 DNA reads TGTGCCAGCAGTTTCGGGACAGGGGGCGCGCCCGGGGAGCTGTTTTTT.